Described below is a single T cell receptor (beta chain) sequence and its context. Antigen: not known. At one end the junction does not follow the germline gene, possibly because of a read error. Sequencing used immunoSEQ multiplex PCR; TCRdb keeps in-frame clones, though not all of them. The data contain nearly 1,000,000 clones, over 75% of them seen just once; the ten biggest clones take up approximately 1.5%. These data originate in a study of shared clonotypes between healthy human individuals. Overall study findings and caveats: Compared with memory subsets, naive subsets generally had larger estimated richness.

The CDR3 has 16 residues. CDR1 and CDR2 (germline): SSHAT, FNYEAQ (reference sequence). The chain uses TRBV7-7 and TRBJ2-3; 14 positions match TRBD2. The source material was memory CD4+ T cells sorted from blood. Specified subset: CD45RA-negative fraction. This TCR was sampled from a man between 18 and 35 years old in good health. The CDR3 protein is CASSPGLAGGGDTQYF. For the CDR3, the DNA is TGTGCTAGCAGCCCCGGACTAGCGGGAGGAGGTGATACGCAGTATTTT.